This TCR beta chain emerged from a study of shared clonotypes between healthy human individuals. TCRdb's copy holds only in-frame clones and misses some; the assay was immunoSEQ multiplex PCR. Of about 380,000 clones listed, just over 95% were seen once; the top ten hold about 0.32%. Trimming cost V 3 bases and J 7 bases; bases outside gene matches: 7. Germline CDR1 reads MGHDK; CDR2 reads SYGVNS. The CDR3 consists of 14 residues. The sample consisted of memory CD8+ T cells sorted from blood. Subset reported: CD45RO+ cells pooled with CCR7-negative TemRA cells. The clonotype originates from a man aged 25 to 40 in good health. The chain carries TRBV25-1 and TRBJ1-2, with 8 bases identical to TRBD1. DNA for the CDR3: TGTGCCAGCAGTGAGATGGACAGGGTAGCTGGCTACACCTTC. Its protein is CASSEMDRVAGYTF.